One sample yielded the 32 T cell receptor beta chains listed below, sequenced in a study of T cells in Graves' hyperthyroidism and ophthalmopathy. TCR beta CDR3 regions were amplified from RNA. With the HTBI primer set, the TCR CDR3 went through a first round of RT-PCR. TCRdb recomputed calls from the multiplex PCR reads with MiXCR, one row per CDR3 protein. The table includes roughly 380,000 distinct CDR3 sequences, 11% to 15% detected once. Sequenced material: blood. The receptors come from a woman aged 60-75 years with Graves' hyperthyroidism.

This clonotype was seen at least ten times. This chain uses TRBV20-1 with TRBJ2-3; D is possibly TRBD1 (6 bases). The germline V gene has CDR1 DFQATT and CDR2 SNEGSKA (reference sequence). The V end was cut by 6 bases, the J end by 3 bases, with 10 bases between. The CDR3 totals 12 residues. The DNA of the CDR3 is TGCAGTGCCCCCAGGGGAACAGATACGCAGTATTTT. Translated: CSAPRGTDTQYF.

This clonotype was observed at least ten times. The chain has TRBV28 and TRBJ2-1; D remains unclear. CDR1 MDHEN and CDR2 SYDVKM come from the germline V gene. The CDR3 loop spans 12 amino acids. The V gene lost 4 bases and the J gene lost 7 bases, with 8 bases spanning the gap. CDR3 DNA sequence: TGTGCCAGCAGTTACGGACGGAATGAGCAGTTCTTC. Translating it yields CASSYGRNEQFF.

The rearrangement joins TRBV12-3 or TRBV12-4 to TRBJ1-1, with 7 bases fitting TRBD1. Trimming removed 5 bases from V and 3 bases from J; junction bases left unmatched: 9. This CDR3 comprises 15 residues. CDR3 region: CASSADRVGYTEAFF. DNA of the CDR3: TGTGCCAGCAGTGCCGACAGGGTAGGGTACACTGAAGCTTTCTTT.

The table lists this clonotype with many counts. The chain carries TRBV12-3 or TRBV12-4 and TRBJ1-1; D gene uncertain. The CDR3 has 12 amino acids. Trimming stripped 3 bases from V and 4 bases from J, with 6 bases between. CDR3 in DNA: TGTGCCAGCAGTTTCCGAGCCACTGAAGCTTTCTTT. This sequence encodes CASSFRATEAFF.

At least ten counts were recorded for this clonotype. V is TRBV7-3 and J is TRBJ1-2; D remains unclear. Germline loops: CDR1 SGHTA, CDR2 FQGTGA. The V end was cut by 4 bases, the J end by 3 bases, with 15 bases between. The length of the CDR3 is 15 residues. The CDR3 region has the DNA TGTGCCAGCAGCTACGGACCAAGTTCTGACTATGGCTACACCTTC. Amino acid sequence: CASSYGPSSDYGYTF.

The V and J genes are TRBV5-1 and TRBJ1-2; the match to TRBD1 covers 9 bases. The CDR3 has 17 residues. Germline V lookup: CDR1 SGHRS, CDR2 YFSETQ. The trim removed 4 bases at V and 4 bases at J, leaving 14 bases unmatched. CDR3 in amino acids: CASSPGTGLRLFYGYTF. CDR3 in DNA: TGCGCCAGCAGCCCGGGGACAGGGCTTCGATTATTCTATGGCTACACCTTC. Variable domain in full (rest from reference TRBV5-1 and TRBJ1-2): KAGVTQTPRYLIKTRGQQVTLSCSPISGHRSVSWYQQTPGQGLQFLFEYFSETQRNKGNFPGRFSGRQFSNSRSEMNVSTLELGDSALYLCASSPGTGLRLFYGYTFGSGTRLTVV.

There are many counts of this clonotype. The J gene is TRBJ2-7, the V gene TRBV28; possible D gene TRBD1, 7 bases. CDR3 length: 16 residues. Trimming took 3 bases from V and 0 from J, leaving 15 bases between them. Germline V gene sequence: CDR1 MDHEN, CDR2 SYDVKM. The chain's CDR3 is CASSFLTGTLSYEQYF. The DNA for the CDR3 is TGTGCCAGCAGTTTCCTGACAGGGACTCTCTCCTACGAGCAGTACTTC.

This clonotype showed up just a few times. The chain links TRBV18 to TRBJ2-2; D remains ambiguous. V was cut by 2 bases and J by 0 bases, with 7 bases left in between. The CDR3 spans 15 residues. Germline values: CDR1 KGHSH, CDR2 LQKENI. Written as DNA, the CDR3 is TGTGCCAGCTCACCAAGGATACCGAACACCGGGGAGCTGTTTTTT. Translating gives CASSPRIPNTGELFF.

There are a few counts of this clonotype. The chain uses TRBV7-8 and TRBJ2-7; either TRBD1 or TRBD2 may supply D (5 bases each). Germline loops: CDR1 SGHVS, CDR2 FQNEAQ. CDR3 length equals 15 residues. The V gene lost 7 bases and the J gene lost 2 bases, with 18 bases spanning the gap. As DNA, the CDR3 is TGTGCCAGCACCCTTAGAACGGGGCAAACCTACGAGCAGTACTTC. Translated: CASTLRTGQTYEQYF.

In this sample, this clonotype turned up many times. The DNA for the CDR3 is TGTGCCACCAGCAGAGATGCTAGCGGCTACGAGCAGTACTTC. This sequence encodes CATSRDASGYEQYF. The chain carries TRBV15 and TRBJ2-7; 7 nucleotides align to TRBD2. Germline V CDR1 and CDR2: LNHNV, YYDKDF (reference sequence). Unmatched junction bases numbered 2, after V lost 0 bases and J lost 3 bases. This CDR3 has 14 residues. Together with reference TRBV15 and TRBJ2-7, the CDR3 gives the full variable domain: DAMVIQNPRYQVTQFGKPVTLSCSQTLNHNVMYWYQQKSSQAPKLLFHYYDKDFNNEADTPDNFQSRRPNTSFCFLDIRSPGLGDTAMYLCATSRDASGYEQYFGPGTRLTVT.

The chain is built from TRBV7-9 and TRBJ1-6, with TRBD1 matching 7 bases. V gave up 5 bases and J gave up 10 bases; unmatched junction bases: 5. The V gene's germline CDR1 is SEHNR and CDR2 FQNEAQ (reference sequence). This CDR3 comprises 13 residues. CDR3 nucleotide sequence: TGTGCCAGCAGCGGCAGGGGGAGGTCACCCCTCCACTTT. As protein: CASSGRGRSPLHF.

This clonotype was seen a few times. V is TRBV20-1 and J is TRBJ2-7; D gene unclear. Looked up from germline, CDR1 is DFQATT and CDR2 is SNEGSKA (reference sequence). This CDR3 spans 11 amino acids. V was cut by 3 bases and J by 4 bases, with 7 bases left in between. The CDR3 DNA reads TGCAGTGCTAGTCTCCGGTACGAGCAGTACTTC. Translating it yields CSASLRYEQYF.

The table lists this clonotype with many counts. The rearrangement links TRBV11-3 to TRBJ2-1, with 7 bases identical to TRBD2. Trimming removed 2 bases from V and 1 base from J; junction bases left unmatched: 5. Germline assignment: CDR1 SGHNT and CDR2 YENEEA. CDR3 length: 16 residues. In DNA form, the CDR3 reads TGTGCCAGCAGCTTATTCGGCGGGAGTTCCTACAATGAGCAGTTCTTC. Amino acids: CASSLFGGSSYNEQFF.

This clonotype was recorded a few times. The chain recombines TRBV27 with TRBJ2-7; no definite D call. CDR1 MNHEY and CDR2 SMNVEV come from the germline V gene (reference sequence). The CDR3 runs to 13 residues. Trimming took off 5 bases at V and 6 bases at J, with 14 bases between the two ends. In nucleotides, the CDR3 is TGTGCCAGCAGTGTCGGGCAGCGAGCCGAGCAGTACTTC. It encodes CASSVGQRAEQYF.

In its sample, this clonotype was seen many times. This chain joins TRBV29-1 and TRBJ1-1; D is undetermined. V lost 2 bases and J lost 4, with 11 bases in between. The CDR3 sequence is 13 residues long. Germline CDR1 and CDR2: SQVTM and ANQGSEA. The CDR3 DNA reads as TGCAGCGTTGAATCGGGGTGGGGCACTGAAGCTTTCTTT. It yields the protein CSVESGWGTEAFF.

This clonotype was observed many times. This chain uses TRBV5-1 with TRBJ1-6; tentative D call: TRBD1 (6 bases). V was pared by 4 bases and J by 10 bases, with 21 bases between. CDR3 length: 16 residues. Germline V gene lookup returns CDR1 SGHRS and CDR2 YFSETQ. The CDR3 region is CASSQQTGRENSPLHF. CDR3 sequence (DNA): TGCGCCAGCAGCCAACAGACAGGACGGGAAAACTCACCCCTCCACTTT. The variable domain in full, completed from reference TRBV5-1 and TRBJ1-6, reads KAGVTQTPRYLIKTRGQQVTLSCSPISGHRSVSWYQQTPGQGLQFLFEYFSETQRNKGNFPGRFSGRQFSNSRSEMNVSTLELGDSALYLCASSQQTGRENSPLHFGNGTRLTVT.

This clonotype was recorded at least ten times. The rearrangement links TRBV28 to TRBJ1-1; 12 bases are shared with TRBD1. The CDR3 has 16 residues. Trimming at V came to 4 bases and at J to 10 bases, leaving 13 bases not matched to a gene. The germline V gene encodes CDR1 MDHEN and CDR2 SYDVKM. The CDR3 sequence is CASSSSGTGGRSRAFF. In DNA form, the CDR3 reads TGTGCCAGCAGTTCATCCGGGACAGGGGGCCGAAGTCGAGCTTTCTTT.

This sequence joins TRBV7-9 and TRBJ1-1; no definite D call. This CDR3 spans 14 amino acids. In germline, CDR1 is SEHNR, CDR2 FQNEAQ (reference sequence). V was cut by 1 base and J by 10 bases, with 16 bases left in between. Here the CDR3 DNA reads TGTGCCAGCAGCTTAGAGGTAAAGGGTTCCCCAGCTTTCTTT. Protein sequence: CASSLEVKGSPAFF.

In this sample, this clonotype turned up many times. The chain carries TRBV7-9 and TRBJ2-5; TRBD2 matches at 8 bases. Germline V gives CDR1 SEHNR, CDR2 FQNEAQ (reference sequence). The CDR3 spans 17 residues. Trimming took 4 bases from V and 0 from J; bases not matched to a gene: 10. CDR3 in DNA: TGTGCCAGCAGCTCCGGTGGGGGAGCGGGAGACCAAGAGACCCAGTACTTC. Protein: CASSSGGGAGDQETQYF.

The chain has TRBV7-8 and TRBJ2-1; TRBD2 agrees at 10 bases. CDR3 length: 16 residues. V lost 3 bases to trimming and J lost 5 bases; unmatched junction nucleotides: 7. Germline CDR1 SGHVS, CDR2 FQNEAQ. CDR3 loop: CASSFPAGGANNEQFF. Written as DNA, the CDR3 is TGTGCCAGCAGCTTCCCAGCGGGAGGGGCCAACAATGAGCAGTTCTTC.

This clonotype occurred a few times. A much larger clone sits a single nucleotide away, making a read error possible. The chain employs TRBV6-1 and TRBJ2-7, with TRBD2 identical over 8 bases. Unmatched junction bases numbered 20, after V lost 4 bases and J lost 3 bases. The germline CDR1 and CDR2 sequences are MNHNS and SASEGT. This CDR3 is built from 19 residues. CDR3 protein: CASSARTSRSPLPRYEQYF. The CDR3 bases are TGTGCCAGCAGTGCCCGGACTAGCAGGAGCCCCCTGCCGCGCTACGAGCAGTACTTC.

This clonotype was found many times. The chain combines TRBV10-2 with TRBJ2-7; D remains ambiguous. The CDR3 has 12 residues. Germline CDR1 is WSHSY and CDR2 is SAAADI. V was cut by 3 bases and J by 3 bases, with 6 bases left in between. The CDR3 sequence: CASSDQNYEQYF. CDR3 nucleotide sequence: TGCGCCAGCAGTGATCAGAACTACGAGCAGTACTTC.

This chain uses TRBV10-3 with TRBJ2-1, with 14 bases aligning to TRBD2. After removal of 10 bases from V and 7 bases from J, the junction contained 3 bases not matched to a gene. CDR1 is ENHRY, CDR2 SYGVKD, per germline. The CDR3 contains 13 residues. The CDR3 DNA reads TGTGCCACGGGACTAGCGGGGGCGAATGAGCAGTTCTTC. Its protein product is CATGLAGANEQFF.

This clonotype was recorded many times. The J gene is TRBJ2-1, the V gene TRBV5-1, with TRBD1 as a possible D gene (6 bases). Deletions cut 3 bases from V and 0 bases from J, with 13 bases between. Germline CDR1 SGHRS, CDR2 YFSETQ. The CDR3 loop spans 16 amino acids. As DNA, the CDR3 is TGCGCCAGCAGCTCGTACAGGGCGAGCTCCTACAATGAGCAGTTCTTC. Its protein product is CASSSYRASSYNEQFF.

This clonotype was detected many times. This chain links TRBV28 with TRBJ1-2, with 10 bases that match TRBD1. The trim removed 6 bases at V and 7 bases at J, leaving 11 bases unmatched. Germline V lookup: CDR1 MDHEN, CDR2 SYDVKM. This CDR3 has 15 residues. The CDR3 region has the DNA TGTGCCAGCAGCCCAACGGGACAGGGGCGGATTGGCTACACCTTC. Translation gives CASSPTGQGRIGYTF.

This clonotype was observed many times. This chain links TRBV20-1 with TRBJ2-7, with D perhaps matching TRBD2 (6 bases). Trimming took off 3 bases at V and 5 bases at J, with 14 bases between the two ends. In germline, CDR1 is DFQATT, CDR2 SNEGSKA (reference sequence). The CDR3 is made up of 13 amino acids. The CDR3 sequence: CSARRREFNEQYF. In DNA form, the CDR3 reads TGCAGTGCTAGGAGACGGGAGTTCAACGAGCAGTACTTC.

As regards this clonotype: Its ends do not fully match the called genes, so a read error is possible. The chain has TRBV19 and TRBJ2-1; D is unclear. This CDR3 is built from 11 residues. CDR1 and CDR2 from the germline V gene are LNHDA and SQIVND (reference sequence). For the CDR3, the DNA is TGTGCCAGTAGTATGCTAAATGGGCAGTTCTTC. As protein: CASSMLNGQFF.

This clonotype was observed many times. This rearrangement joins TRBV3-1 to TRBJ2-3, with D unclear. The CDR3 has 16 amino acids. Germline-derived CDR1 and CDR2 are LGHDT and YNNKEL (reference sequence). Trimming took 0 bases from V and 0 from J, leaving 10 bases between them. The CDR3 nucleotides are TGTGCCAGCAGCCAAGACCCGGCGAGAAGCACAGATACGCAGTATTTT. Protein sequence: CASSQDPARSTDTQYF.

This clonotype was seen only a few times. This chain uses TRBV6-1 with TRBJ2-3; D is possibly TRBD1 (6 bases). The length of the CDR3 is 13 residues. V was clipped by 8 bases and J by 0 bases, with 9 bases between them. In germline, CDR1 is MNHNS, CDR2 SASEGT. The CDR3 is CASRDTSTDTQYF. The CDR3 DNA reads TGTGCCAGCCGGGACACAAGCACAGATACGCAGTATTTT.

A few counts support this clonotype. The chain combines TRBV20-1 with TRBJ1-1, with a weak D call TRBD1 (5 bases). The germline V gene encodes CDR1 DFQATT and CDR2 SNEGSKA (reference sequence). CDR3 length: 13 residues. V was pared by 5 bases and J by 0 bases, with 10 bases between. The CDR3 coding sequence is TGCAGTGCTCCGGGGCTTATGAACACTGAAGCTTTCTTT. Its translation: CSAPGLMNTEAFF.

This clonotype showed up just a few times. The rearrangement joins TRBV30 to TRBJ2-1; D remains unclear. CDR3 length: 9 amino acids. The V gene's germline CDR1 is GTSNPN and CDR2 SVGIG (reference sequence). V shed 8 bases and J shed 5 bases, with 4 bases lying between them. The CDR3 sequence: CASDNEQFF. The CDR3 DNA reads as TGTGCCAGCGACAATGAGCAGTTCTTC.

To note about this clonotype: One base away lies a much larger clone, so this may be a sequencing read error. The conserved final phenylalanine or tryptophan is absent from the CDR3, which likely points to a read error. The CDR3 coding sequence is TGCAGCGTCGCAGGGACAGCACAAGAGACCCAGTACCTC. Residues: CSVAGTAQETQYL. V and J are TRBV29-1 and TRBJ2-5, with 7 bases that match TRBD1. CDR1 is SQVTM, CDR2 ANQGSEA, per germline. With V trimmed by 6 bases and J by 2 bases, 6 bases remained unmatched. CDR3 length equals 13 residues.